The 20 T cell receptor beta chains listed next were all sequenced from one sample in a study of beta chain bispecific antibodies for T cell cancers. Study-wide results and limits: The leukemia cells, rather than normal T cells, gave most of the targeted TRBV signal.

Using its own MiXCR run on the 5' RACE reads, TCRdb lists one record per CDR3 protein. The table shows thousands of distinct CDR3 sequences, with about 2% occurring only once. Blood mononuclear cells were expanded for two to three days using either OKT3 anti-CD3 antibody or CD3/CD28 beads. These receptors have no known antigen. Sequencing used T cells from a healthy donor cultured with Jurkat leukemia cells, obtained from a culture containing an anti-CD19 bispecific antibody. Receptors originate from a human donor in good health. Some clones in this sample may be carry-over from other donors' samples.

Many counts were recorded for this clonotype. The chain recombines TRBV21-1 with TRBJ2-1; the table's D call, TRBD1, was not checked against the DNA. TRBV21-1 is a recognized pseudogene. CDR3 length: 13 amino acids. The CDR3 sequence: CASRDRGHNEQFF. The CDR3 DNA follows: TGTGCCAGCAGAGACAGGGGCCACAATGAGCAGTTCTTC.

This clonotype has a count of ten or more. The gene calls are TRBV5-6 and TRBJ2-1; the D call may be TRBD1 or TRBD2 (6 bases each). V shed 0 bases and J shed 6 bases, with 22 bases lying between them. This CDR3 comprises 18 residues. From germline, CDR1 is SGHDT and CDR2 YYEEEE. CDR3 residues: CASSLGSGAGGAGNEQFF. CDR3 nucleotide sequence: TGTGCCAGCAGCTTGGGGTCGGGGGCCGGGGGAGCTGGCAATGAGCAGTTCTTC.

In its sample, this clonotype was seen many times. The chain uses TRBV29-1 and TRBJ1-1, with D possibly being TRBD1 (6 bases). The CDR3 is 12 amino acids. The germline V gene encodes CDR1 SQVTM and CDR2 ANQGSEA. Trimming took 5 bases from V and 6 from J, leaving 13 bases between them. The CDR3 DNA follows: TGCAGCGTTTGGGAGGGGGGGTCTGAAGCTTTCTTT. Protein sequence: CSVWEGGSEAFF. The full variable domain, in which reference TRBV29-1 and TRBJ1-1 provide the parts outside the CDR3, is SAVISQKPSRDICQRGTSLTIQCQVDSQVTMMFWYRQQPGQSLTLIATANQGSEATYESGFVIDKFPISRPNLTFSTLTVSNMSPEDSSIYLCSVWEGGSEAFFGQGTRLTVV.

The table lists this clonotype with many counts. The chain has TRBV19 and TRBJ2-2; tentatively, D is TRBD1 (5 bases). Looked up from germline, CDR1 is LNHDA and CDR2 is SQIVND (reference sequence). V gave up 4 bases and J gave up 5 bases, with 14 bases separating them. The CDR3 totals 15 residues. CDR3 DNA: TGTGCCAGTAGTACCCATCGACAGAATACCGGGGAGCTGTTTTTT. It encodes CASSTHRQNTGELFF. The whole variable domain, remainder taken from reference TRBV19 and TRBJ2-2, is DGGITQSPKYLFRKEGQNVTLSCEQNLNHDAMYWYRQDPGQGLRLIYYSQIVNDFQKGDIAEGYSVSREKKESFPLTVTSAQKNPTAFYLCASSTHRQNTGELFFGEGSRLTVL.

A word on this clonotype: A read error may be the cause here, since a much bigger clone is one base away. This chain uses TRBV7-9 with TRBJ2-7; D is unclear. Germline CDR1 SEHNR, CDR2 FQNEAQ (reference sequence). The CDR3 spans 15 residues. The CDR3 loop is CANSSPAGSSYEQYF. Here the CDR3 DNA reads TGTGCCAACAGCTCCCCGGCAGGTAGCTCCTACGAGCAGTACTTC.

Many counts were recorded for this clonotype. The chain is built from TRBV19 and TRBJ2-1; D may match TRBD1 or TRBD2 (6 bases each). Trimming took off 6 bases at V and 3 bases at J, with 21 bases between the two ends. This CDR3 is built from 17 residues. Germline CDR1 is LNHDA and CDR2 is SQIVND (reference sequence). The CDR3 sequence: CASSSRPGAPLYNEQFF. CDR3 in DNA: TGTGCCAGTAGCTCCCGTCCGGGGGCCCCGCTCTACAATGAGCAGTTCTTC.

This clonotype was found many times. The rearrangement joins TRBV28 to TRBJ2-1, with 8 bases aligning to TRBD1. Trimming removed 2 bases from V and 5 bases from J; junction bases left unmatched: 8. The CDR3 totals 16 residues. Looked up from germline, CDR1 is MDHEN and CDR2 is SYDVKM. The CDR3 coding sequence is TGTGCCAGCAGTTTAAATGGGACAGGACTCAACAATGAGCAGTTCTTC. Translation gives CASSLNGTGLNNEQFF.

This clonotype showed up many times. The chain uses TRBV20-1 and TRBJ1-1; D might be TRBD1 (6 bases). The germline CDR1 and CDR2 sequences are DFQATT and SNEGSKA (reference sequence). This CDR3 is 12 amino acids long. V lost 6 bases, J lost 5 bases, and 13 bases lay in between. CDR3 protein: CSASEGGTEAFF. In DNA form, the CDR3 reads TGCAGTGCAAGCGAGGGGGGGACTGAAGCTTTCTTT.

This clonotype was seen repeatedly, ten times or more. The rearrangement joins TRBV6-2 or TRBV6-3 to TRBJ2-3, with 14 nucleotides matching TRBD2. Trimming removed 6 bases from V and 4 bases from J; junction bases left unmatched: 15. The germline V gene has CDR1 MNHEY and CDR2 SVGEGT. The CDR3 is made up of 19 amino acids. The CDR3 bases are TGTGCCAGCAGGGGACTCTGGACTAGCGGGGGGAGGATCGCAGATACGCAGTATTTT. Amino acids: CASRGLWTSGGRIADTQYF.

This clonotype has at least ten counts. The J gene is TRBJ1-5, the V gene TRBV28, with D possibly TRBD1 on 5 matching bases. Trimming cost V 0 bases and J 1 base, with 13 bases left between them. The CDR3 extends over 17 amino acids. CDR1 and CDR2 from the germline V gene are MDHEN and SYDVKM. In DNA, the CDR3 is TGTGCCAGCAGTTTATGCAGGGCTTGTCAGAGCAATCAGCCCCAGCATTTT. Its protein is CASSLCRACQSNQPQHF.

This clonotype was seen ten or more times. The chain uses TRBV19 and TRBJ2-6, with D perhaps matching TRBD1 (6 bases). V was pared by 3 bases and J by 1 base, with 7 bases between. This CDR3 has 15 residues. CDR1 LNHDA and CDR2 SQIVND come from the germline V gene (reference sequence). The CDR3 reads CASSIQGSGANVLTF. For the CDR3, the DNA is TGTGCCAGTAGTATTCAGGGGTCTGGGGCCAACGTCCTGACTTTC.

This clonotype was counted at least ten times. This sequence joins TRBV5-1 and TRBJ2-1; D may be TRBD2 (7 bases). This CDR3 has 15 residues. V lost 0 bases and J lost 7, with 14 bases in between. Germline V CDR1 and CDR2: SGHRS, YFSETQ. The CDR3 reads CASSLGGGRGNEQFF. As DNA, the CDR3 is TGCGCCAGCAGCTTGGGGGGGGGGCGAGGGAATGAGCAGTTCTTC.

By sample share, this clonotype is medium-sized. The rearrangement uses TRBV10-2 and TRBJ2-1; 8 bases map to TRBD2. This CDR3 region has 16 residues. Germline lookup yields CDR1 WSHSY and CDR2 SAAADI. Losses at the gene ends were 2 bases for V and 5 bases for J; bases not matched to a gene: 8. The CDR3 spells CASSEARLASDNEQFF. The CDR3 DNA is TGCGCCAGCAGTGAGGCCAGACTAGCGTCGGACAATGAGCAGTTCTTC.

In this sample, this clonotype turned up many times. This chain's CDR3 is CATGQGDGEQFF. The CDR3 DNA sequence: TGTGCCACGGGACAGGGGGATGGGGAGCAGTTCTTC. The V gene is TRBV6-1, the J gene TRBJ2-1; 11 bases line up with TRBD1. Germline CDR1 MNHNS, CDR2 SASEGT. V shed 10 bases, J shed 10 bases, and the junction held 6 bases outside the gene matches. The CDR3 length is 12 residues.

This clonotype was observed many times. CDR3 coding DNA: TGTGCCAGCAGTCCGACAAGAAGCACTGAAGCTTTCTTT. The encoded protein is CASSPTRSTEAFF. The chain has TRBV27 and TRBJ1-1; D not certain. Trimming shortened V by 5 bases and J by 4 bases, and 11 bases separated the two germline ends. Germline assignment: CDR1 MNHEY and CDR2 SMNVEV (reference sequence). This CDR3 comprises 13 residues.

This clonotype occurred many times. The chain recombines TRBV6-5 with TRBJ2-1; 9 bases match TRBD2. The ends lost 5 bases at V and 8 bases at J; junction bases unmatched: 10. The germline V gene has CDR1 MNHEY and CDR2 SVGAGI. CDR3 length equals 15 residues. The CDR3 protein is CASSHGGGAFDEQFF. CDR3 sequence (DNA): TGTGCCAGCAGTCACGGCGGGGGGGCCTTTGATGAGCAGTTCTTC.

The chain is built from TRBV12-3 or TRBV12-4 and TRBJ2-5; perhaps TRBD1 as D (6 bases). The V end lost 2 bases, the J end lost 5 bases, and 15 bases lay between the germline ends. The length of the CDR3 is 15 residues. CDR3 coding DNA: TGTGCCAGCAGTTTATACAGGGAAAGTCGGGAGACCCAGTACTTC. Encoded protein: CASSLYRESRETQYF.

This clonotype was picked up many times. This CDR3 reads CASSSSRGGYNEQFF. The CDR3 bases are TGTGCCAGCAGCTCTTCAAGGGGAGGCTACAATGAGCAGTTCTTC. The chain combines TRBV5-5 with TRBJ2-1; weak D call: TRBD2 (6 bases). The germline V and J ends were trimmed by 3 bases and 3 bases, with 13 bases remaining between them. The CDR3 has 15 amino acids. The germline V gene encodes CDR1 SGHKS and CDR2 YYEKEE (reference sequence). Full variable domain (remainder filled in from reference TRBV5-5 and TRBJ2-1): DAGVTQSPTHLIKTRGQQVTLRCSPISGHKSVSWYQQVLGQGPQFIFQYYEKEERGRGNFPDRFSARQFPNYSSELNVNALLLGDSALYLCASSSSRGGYNEQFFGPGTRLTVL.

The table lists this clonotype with many counts. The genes are TRBV5-4 and TRBJ2-1, with 7 nucleotides matching TRBD2. The length of the CDR3 is 14 residues. V shed 10 bases, J shed 5 bases, and the junction held 12 bases outside the gene matches. Looked up from germline, CDR1 is SGHNT and CDR2 is YYREEE (reference sequence). The CDR3 reads CAFRPGTMNNEQFF. The CDR3 region has the DNA TGTGCCTTTAGACCTGGGACTATGAACAATGAGCAGTTCTTC. Full variable domain (rest looked up from reference TRBV5-4 and TRBJ2-1): ETGVTQSPTHLIKTRGQQVTLRCSSQSGHNTVSWYQQALGQGPQFIFQYYREEENGRGNFPPRFSGLQFPNYSSELNVNALELDDSALYLCAFRPGTMNNEQFFGPGTRLTVL.

By share, this clonotype counts as medium-sized. The rearrangement uses TRBV11-2 and TRBJ2-7; D possibly uses TRBD1 or TRBD2 (5 bases each). The CDR3 spans 15 residues. Between the trimmed V and J ends, which lost 6 bases and 1 base, there was a span of 16 bases. Germline V gene lookup returns CDR1 SGHAT and CDR2 FQNNGV. The CDR3 sequence is CASRNWDAQSYEQYF. DNA of the CDR3: TGTGCCAGCAGAAACTGGGACGCACAATCCTACGAGCAGTACTTC.